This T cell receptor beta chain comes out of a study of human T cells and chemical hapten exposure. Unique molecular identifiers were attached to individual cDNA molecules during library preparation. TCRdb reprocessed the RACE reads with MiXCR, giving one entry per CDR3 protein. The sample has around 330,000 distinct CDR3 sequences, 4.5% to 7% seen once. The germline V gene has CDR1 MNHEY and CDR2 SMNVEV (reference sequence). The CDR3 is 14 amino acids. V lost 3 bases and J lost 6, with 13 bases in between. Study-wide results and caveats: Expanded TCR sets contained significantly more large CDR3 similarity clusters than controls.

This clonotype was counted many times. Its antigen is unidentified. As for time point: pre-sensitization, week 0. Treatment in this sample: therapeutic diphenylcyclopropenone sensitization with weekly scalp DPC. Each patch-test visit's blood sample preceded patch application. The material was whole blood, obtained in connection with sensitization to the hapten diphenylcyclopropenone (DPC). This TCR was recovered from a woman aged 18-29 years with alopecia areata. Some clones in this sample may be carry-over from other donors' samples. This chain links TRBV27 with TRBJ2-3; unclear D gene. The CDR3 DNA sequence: TGTGCCAGCAGTTTCCGAGACGAGAGGGATACGCAGTATTTT. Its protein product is CASSFRDERDTQYF.